Listed below are T cell receptor beta chains from one sample, sequenced in a study of T-cell memory formation after mild COVID-19. Via MiXCR, TCRdb re-called the 5' RACE reads, giving one row per CDR3 protein. The data show 200,000 to 250,000 distinct CDR3 sequences, approximately 15% seen once. Sequenced: PBMCs or a T cell subset sorted from them (not recorded which). The receptors come from an adult woman who had mild COVID-19 (a few samples of this study predate the infection). Cell type and time point are not known. CDR3s include the opening cysteine and the closing phenylalanine or tryptophan. Each record gives: clone size, J gene, V gene, D gene, CDR3 protein, CDR3 DNA. The D gene is left open where the match is weak. Size values are once, few and many counts, or a class for expanded clones, and some rows have none.

clone_size: -; j_call: TRBJ2-5; v_call: TRBV7-7; d_call: TRBD1; cdr3_aa: CASSTTGTGEETQYF; cdr3_nt: TGTGCTAGCAGCACCACCGGGACAGGGGAAGAGACCCAGTACTTC
clone_size: -; j_call: TRBJ2-1; v_call: TRBV9; d_call: TRBD1; cdr3_aa: CASSVAGQGAYNEQFF; cdr3_nt: TGTGCCAGCAGCGTAGCCGGACAGGGGGCGTACAATGAGCAGTTCTTC
clone_size: -; j_call: TRBJ2-7; v_call: TRBV29-1; d_call: TRBD2; cdr3_aa: CSAVAGGLYEQYF; cdr3_nt: TGCAGCGCGGTAGCGGGAGGTCTCTACGAGCAGTACTTC
clone_size: few; j_call: TRBJ2-7; v_call: TRBV7-2; d_call: -; cdr3_aa: CASSLGRDLYEQYF; cdr3_nt: TGTGCCAGCAGCTTAGGGAGGGACCTATACGAGCAGTACTTC
clone_size: few; j_call: TRBJ1-6; v_call: TRBV18; d_call: -; cdr3_aa: CASSSQGNSPLHF; cdr3_nt: TGTGCCAGCTCGTCACAGGGAAATTCACCCCTCCACTTT
clone_size: few; j_call: TRBJ1-4; v_call: TRBV5-1; d_call: -; cdr3_aa: CASSLWGNEKLFF; cdr3_nt: TGCGCCAGCAGCTTGTGGGGCAATGAAAAACTGTTTTTT
clone_size: -; j_call: TRBJ2-7; v_call: TRBV18; d_call: -; cdr3_aa: CASSPTIDGYEQYF; cdr3_nt: TGTGCCAGCTCACCAACAATTGATGGGTACGAGCAGTACTTC
clone_size: -; j_call: TRBJ1-1; v_call: TRBV11-2; d_call: -; cdr3_aa: CASSLQGAMNTEAFF; cdr3_nt: TGTGCCAGCAGCTTACAGGGAGCCATGAACACTGAAGCTTTCTTT
clone_size: few; j_call: TRBJ1-6; v_call: TRBV5-6; d_call: -; cdr3_aa: CASSTTLGVEDNSPLHF; cdr3_nt: TGTGCCAGCAGCACCACGTTGGGGGTCGAAGATAATTCACCCCTCCACTTT
clone_size: few; j_call: TRBJ2-2; v_call: TRBV3-1; d_call: -; cdr3_aa: CASSQDGPNTGELFF; cdr3_nt: TGTGCCAGCAGCCAAGATGGGCCGAACACCGGGGAGCTGTTTTTT
clone_size: few; j_call: TRBJ2-3; v_call: TRBV30; d_call: -; cdr3_aa: CAWSHRGGLTDTQYF; cdr3_nt: TGTGCCTGGAGTCACCGGGGTGGATTGACAGATACGCAGTATTTT
clone_size: -; j_call: TRBJ2-7; v_call: TRBV12-3/TRBV12-4; d_call: -; cdr3_aa: CASSLVAGRVVHEQYF; cdr3_nt: TGTGCCAGCAGTTTAGTCGCGGGAAGGGTAGTCCACGAGCAGTACTTC
clone_size: -; j_call: TRBJ2-5; v_call: TRBV2; d_call: TRBD2; cdr3_aa: CASSEGLAGYLETQYF; cdr3_nt: TGTGCCAGCAGTGAAGGTCTAGCGGGGTATCTGGAGACCCAGTACTTC
clone_size: -; j_call: TRBJ2-1; v_call: TRBV9; d_call: -; cdr3_aa: CASSLPSASSYNEQFF; cdr3_nt: TGTGCCAGCAGCCTTCCAAGCGCGAGCTCCTACAATGAGCAGTTCTTC
clone_size: -; j_call: TRBJ2-7; v_call: TRBV10-3; d_call: -; cdr3_aa: CASRAGPAYEQYF; cdr3_nt: TGTGCCTCAAGAGCGGGTCCCGCCTACGAGCAGTACTTC
clone_size: few; j_call: TRBJ2-2; v_call: TRBV5-1; d_call: -; cdr3_aa: CASSFSTNTGELFF; cdr3_nt: TGCGCCAGCAGCTTTTCAACGAACACCGGGGAGCTGTTTTTT
clone_size: -; j_call: TRBJ1-1; v_call: TRBV7-9; d_call: TRBD1; cdr3_aa: CASRKNGQGGTEAFF; cdr3_nt: TGTGCCAGCAGAAAGAATGGACAGGGTGGGACTGAAGCTTTCTTT
clone_size: -; j_call: TRBJ2-2; v_call: TRBV6-4; d_call: -; cdr3_aa: CASSPTPGTGELFF; cdr3_nt: TGTGCCAGCAGCCCAACGCCGGGCACCGGGGAGCTGTTTTTT
clone_size: many; j_call: TRBJ2-1; v_call: TRBV25-1; d_call: -; cdr3_aa: CASSEYEDNEQFF; cdr3_nt: TGTGCCAGCAGTGAATATGAAGACAATGAGCAGTTCTTC
clone_size: -; j_call: TRBJ2-7; v_call: TRBV7-2; d_call: -; cdr3_aa: CASSSGRATYEQYF; cdr3_nt: TGTGCCAGCAGCTCCGGCAGGGCAACCTACGAGCAGTACTTC
clone_size: -; j_call: TRBJ1-1; v_call: TRBV5-6; d_call: -; cdr3_aa: CASSFLGPTEAFF; cdr3_nt: TGTGCCAGCAGCTTCTTGGGGCCCACTGAAGCTTTCTTT
clone_size: -; j_call: TRBJ2-1; v_call: TRBV19; d_call: -; cdr3_aa: CASSIATPGSYNEQFF; cdr3_nt: TGTGCCAGTAGTATAGCAACCCCCGGGTCCTACAATGAGCAGTTCTTC
clone_size: few; j_call: TRBJ2-7; v_call: TRBV12-3/TRBV12-4; d_call: -; cdr3_aa: CASSSQGIRGYEQYF; cdr3_nt: TGTGCCAGCAGTTCTCAGGGGATCAGGGGCTACGAGCAGTACTTC
clone_size: -; j_call: TRBJ2-7; v_call: TRBV12-3/TRBV12-4; d_call: TRBD1; cdr3_aa: CASSRRTGAREQYF; cdr3_nt: TGTGCCAGCAGCCGCCGGACAGGGGCAAGGGAGCAGTACTTC
clone_size: -; j_call: TRBJ1-1; v_call: TRBV5-1; d_call: TRBD1; cdr3_aa: CASRQGGSGTEAFF; cdr3_nt: TGCGCCAGCAGACAGGGGGGGAGTGGCACTGAAGCTTTCTTT
clone_size: once; j_call: TRBJ2-1; v_call: TRBV5-5; d_call: -; cdr3_aa: CASSLTGEDYNEQFF; cdr3_nt: TGTGCCAGCAGCTTGACAGGGGAGGACTACAATGAGCAGTTCTTC
clone_size: -; j_call: TRBJ1-5; v_call: TRBV6-5; d_call: -; cdr3_aa: CASSWGVEQPQHF; cdr3_nt: TGTGCCAGCAGTTGGGGGGTGGAGCAGCCCCAGCATTTT
clone_size: few; j_call: TRBJ1-6; v_call: TRBV5-1; d_call: TRBD1; cdr3_aa: CASRYMDRGGSPLHF; cdr3_nt: TGCGCCAGCAGATATATGGACAGGGGAGGATCACCCCTCCACTTT
clone_size: few; j_call: TRBJ2-1; v_call: TRBV10-3; d_call: -; cdr3_aa: CAISELDEQFF; cdr3_nt: TGTGCCATCAGTGAGCTGGATGAGCAGTTCTTC
clone_size: many; j_call: TRBJ2-5; v_call: TRBV4-2; d_call: TRBD2; cdr3_aa: CASSQGLAGQETQYF; cdr3_nt: TGTGCCAGCAGCCAAGGACTAGCGGGGCAAGAGACCCAGTACTTC
clone_size: few; j_call: TRBJ2-3; v_call: TRBV7-2; d_call: TRBD2; cdr3_aa: CASSGGLAGGTDTQYF; cdr3_nt: TGTGCCAGCAGCGGGGGACTAGCGGGAGGCACAGATACGCAGTATTTT
clone_size: few; j_call: TRBJ1-2; v_call: TRBV9; d_call: -; cdr3_aa: CASSGGRTTRTTNYGYTF; cdr3_nt: TGTGCCAGCAGCGGCGGTCGGACAACCCGCACAACTAACTATGGCTACACCTTC
clone_size: many; j_call: TRBJ2-7; v_call: TRBV15; d_call: TRBD1; cdr3_aa: CATSRSFFSGTGGVNF; cdr3_nt: TGTGCCACCAGCAGATCGTTTTTCTCCGGGACAGGGGGCGTCAACTTC
clone_size: -; j_call: TRBJ1-1; v_call: TRBV5-1; d_call: TRBD1; cdr3_aa: CASSWTGMAMNTEAFF; cdr3_nt: TGCGCCAGCAGTTGGACAGGGATGGCCATGAACACTGAAGCTTTCTTT
clone_size: many; j_call: TRBJ1-2; v_call: TRBV7-2; d_call: -; cdr3_aa: CASSLTGVDSTF; cdr3_nt: TGTGCCAGCAGCTTAACGGGGGTTGATTCCACCTTC
clone_size: -; j_call: TRBJ2-7; v_call: TRBV27; d_call: -; cdr3_aa: CASSSGLGGSSYEQYF; cdr3_nt: TGTGCCAGCAGTTCAGGGTTAGGGGGATCGTCCTACGAGCAGTACTTC
clone_size: -; j_call: TRBJ2-2; v_call: TRBV9; d_call: TRBD2; cdr3_aa: CASSDLAGGTGELFF; cdr3_nt: TGTGCCAGCAGCGACCTAGCGGGAGGTACCGGGGAGCTGTTTTTT
clone_size: few; j_call: TRBJ1-6; v_call: TRBV5-1; d_call: -; cdr3_aa: CASRIRDKNSPLHF; cdr3_nt: TGCGCCAGCCGAATCCGGGACAAGAATTCACCCCTCCACTTT
clone_size: few; j_call: TRBJ2-1; v_call: TRBV18; d_call: -; cdr3_aa: CASSPERGYNEQFF; cdr3_nt: TGTGCCAGCTCACCGGAAAGGGGATACAATGAGCAGTTCTTC
clone_size: -; j_call: TRBJ2-7; v_call: TRBV20-1; d_call: -; cdr3_aa: CSAMVSYEQYF; cdr3_nt: TGCAGTGCTATGGTATCCTACGAGCAGTACTTC
clone_size: few; j_call: TRBJ2-5; v_call: TRBV6-5; d_call: TRBD2; cdr3_aa: CASSYEAGGLETQYF; cdr3_nt: TGTGCCAGCAGTTACGAAGCGGGGGGGCTTGAGACCCAGTACTTC
clone_size: -; j_call: TRBJ2-3; v_call: TRBV7-9; d_call: -; cdr3_aa: CASSSRGDTQYF; cdr3_nt: TGTGCCAGCAGCTCCAGGGGAGATACGCAGTATTTT
clone_size: -; j_call: TRBJ1-4; v_call: TRBV5-5; d_call: -; cdr3_aa: CASSRPGGGEKLFF; cdr3_nt: TGTGCCAGCAGCCGTCCTGGGGGGGGTGAAAAACTGTTTTTT
clone_size: few; j_call: TRBJ2-7; v_call: TRBV7-2; d_call: TRBD2; cdr3_aa: CASSTSSGGSYEQYF; cdr3_nt: TGTGCCAGCAGCACATCTAGCGGGGGCTCCTACGAGCAGTACTTC
clone_size: -; j_call: TRBJ2-2; v_call: TRBV4-1; d_call: -; cdr3_aa: CASSQTLRDRNTGELFF; cdr3_nt: TGCGCCAGCAGCCAAACACTGCGGGACAGAAACACCGGGGAGCTGTTTTTT